This T cell receptor beta chain appears in the sequencing data of a study of blood T cells in healthy people across ages. Study-level findings and limits: Strong correlation linked observed beta diversity and percent naive T cells. Lack of knowledge of donor CMV status possibly confounded expanded clonotype changes. Both naive CD4+ cell counts and diversity were greater in long-lived donors than in aged donors.

The V and J ends lost 0 bases and 5 bases respectively, with 5 bases between them. In germline, CDR1 is SEHNR, CDR2 FQNEAQ (reference sequence). This CDR3 is built from 13 residues. This clonotype has a count of ten or more. Its cognate antigen is unknown. Primed by a sample-barcoded 5' primer and a J-beta primer mix, a second PCR proceeded for about 7 to 12 cycles. With 12 random nucleotides, a template-switch adaptor tagged each individual cDNA molecule. Each CDR3 protein gets one entry after TCRdb re-called the 5' RACE reads with MiXCR. The sample includes some 690,000 distinct CDR3 sequences, roughly 20% of them seen just once.

The sequence came from a man aged 65 to 79 in good health. The chain links TRBV7-9 to TRBJ2-1; D gene unclear. The material sequenced was blood. The CDR3 DNA sequence: TGTGCCAGCAGCTTAGCGATCCACAATGAGCAGTTCTTC. Translating gives CASSLAIHNEQFF.